This T cell receptor beta chain was sequenced in a study of OX40 agonist ivuxolimab in advanced cancers. Autoimmune disease history or systemic immunosuppression excluded patients. Repertoires were generated with immunoSEQ multiplex PCR, while TCRdb's copy carries only in-frame clones and drops some. The sample holds some 80,000 clones; roughly nine tenths are singletons and the top ten take roughly 2.8%. The CDR3 is made up of 13 amino acids. V lost 8 bases to trimming and J lost 8 bases, with 19 bases between them. The germline V gene has CDR1 SEHNR and CDR2 FQNEAQ (reference sequence). This clone was recorded a few times. Its antigen is not identified. General study results and limits: At 0.1 to 3.0 mg/kg and by week 6, CD4+ and CD8+ T cells in the blood had expanded clonally. Expanded clones were, on average, more numerous among CD8+ T cells than CD4+.

The clonotype originates from an adult with an advanced solid tumor such as melanoma, head and neck, liver or kidney cancer. The genes are TRBV7-9 and TRBJ2-7; D assignment may be TRBD1 or TRBD2 (6 bases each). Specimen: CD4+ or CD8+ T cells sorted from blood, collected in a trial of the OX40 agonist ivuxolimab. The CDR3 sequence is CASRLPNGGQQYF. CDR3 DNA sequence: TGTGCCAGCCGACTCCCAAACGGGGGCCAGCAGTACTTC.